This paragraph reports one T cell receptor (beta chain). Its antigen remains unidentified. This sample was included in a study of Graves' ophthalmopathy and Graves' hyperthyroidism. At the level of the study: Before any treatment, peripheral blood was taken at the initial diagnosis.

The germline V gene has CDR1 SNHLY and CDR2 FYNNEI. The CDR3 has 18 residues. J lost 3 bases, V lost 2 bases, and 13 bases had no gene match. Stable hyperthyroidism meant no progression to ophthalmopathy within 18 months of follow-up. The study amplified TCR beta CDR3 regions using RNA transcripts. Second-round multiplex PCR came after first-round RT-PCR with HTBI primers. MiXCR, applied by TCRdb to the multiplex PCR reads, yields one record per CDR3 protein. The sample includes just over 600,000 distinct CDR3 sequences, about a fifth of them seen just once. Broader study findings: The majority of expanded thyroid clonotypes above 0.001 frequency also occurred in blood.

This sequence originates from a woman in her late teens or twenties with stable Graves' hyperthyroidism. Some clones in this sample may be carry-over from other donors' samples. The genes are TRBV2 and TRBJ1-1; 9 positions match TRBD1. Material: peripheral blood. CDR3: CASSERGSRDRVYTEAFF. The CDR3 nucleotides are TGTGCCAGCAGTGAAAGGGGGTCCCGGGACAGGGTTTACACTGAAGCTTTCTTT.